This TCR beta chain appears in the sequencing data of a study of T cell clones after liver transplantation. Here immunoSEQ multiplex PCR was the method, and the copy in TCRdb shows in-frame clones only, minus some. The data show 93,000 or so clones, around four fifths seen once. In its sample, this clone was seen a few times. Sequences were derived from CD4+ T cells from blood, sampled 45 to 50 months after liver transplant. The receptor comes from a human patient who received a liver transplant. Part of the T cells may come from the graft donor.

CDR3 DNA: TGTGCCAGCAGTGAGCAAGGGGGCAATCAGCCCCAGCATTTT. Protein sequence: CASSEQGGNQPQHF. The chain combines TRBV6-4 with TRBJ1-5; tentatively, D is TRBD1 (5 bases). This CDR3 spans 14 amino acids. Germline CDR1 MRHNA, CDR2 SNTAGT. Between the trimmed V and J ends, which lost 3 bases and 2 bases, there was a span of 8 bases.